Here is one T cell receptor (beta chain) with its context. CDR1 is SGHTA, CDR2 FQGNSA, per germline. V shed 4 bases and J shed 6 bases, with 11 bases lying between them. CDR3 length equals 13 residues. Original analysis: Researchers report that nucleated cell counts were estimated from reference gene primer amplification. TCRdb's copy holds only in-frame clones and misses some; the assay was immunoSEQ multiplex PCR. V, J and clone size reflect that table, while D and trimming were determined from the DNA. The sample includes 120,000 or so clones, roughly 80% of them seen just once. The data belong to a study of blood T cell repertoires in COVID-19. Background on the study: Italy, Spain and the United States were the sources of the convalescent and acute COVID-19 samples. Sample material is recorded as cDNA or gDNA derived from T cells, B-cell-depleted T cells, or PBMCs.

The specimen sequenced was peripheral blood. This chain connects TRBV7-2 to TRBJ2-3; no clear D gene. This clonotype was sampled from a human donor in a cohort sampled during active COVID-19. Here the CDR3 DNA reads TGTGCCAGCAGCTCGCGACTCCGGGATACGCAGTATTTT. It encodes CASSSRLRDTQYF.